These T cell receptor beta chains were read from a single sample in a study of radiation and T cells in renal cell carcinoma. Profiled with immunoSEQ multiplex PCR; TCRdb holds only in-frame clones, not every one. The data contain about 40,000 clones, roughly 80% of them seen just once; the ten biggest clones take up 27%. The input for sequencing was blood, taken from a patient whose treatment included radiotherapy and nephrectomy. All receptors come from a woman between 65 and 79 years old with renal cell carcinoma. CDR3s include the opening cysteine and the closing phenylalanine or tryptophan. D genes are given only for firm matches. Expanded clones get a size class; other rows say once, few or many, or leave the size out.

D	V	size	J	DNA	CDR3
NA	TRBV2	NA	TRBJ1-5	TGTGCCAGCAGTGATAGGGGAGTAGGTCAGCCCCAGCATTTT	CASSDRGVGQPQHF
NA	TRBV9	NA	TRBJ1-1	TGTGCCAGCAGCGTAGTAGGGACTTCGGACACTGAAGCTTTCTTT	CASSVVGTSDTEAFF
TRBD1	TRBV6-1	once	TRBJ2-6	TGTGCCAGCAGGGGGACAGGGACTGGGGCCAACGTCCTGACTTTC	CASRGTGTGANVLTF
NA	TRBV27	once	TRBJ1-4	TGTGCCAGCAGTTTCGACAGGTTGGGTGAAAAACTGTTTTTT	CASSFDRLGEKLFF
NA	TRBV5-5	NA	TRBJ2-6	TGTGCCAGCAGAATTCAGGGTTCTGGGGCCAACGTCCTGACTTTC	CASRIQGSGANVLTF
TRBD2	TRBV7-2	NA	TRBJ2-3	TGTGCCAGCAGCCCCATGGCGGGAGGGGTCACAGATACGCAGTATTTT	CASSPMAGGVTDTQYF
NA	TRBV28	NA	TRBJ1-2	TGTGCCAGCAGTTACAGGATCAACTATGGCTACACCTTC	CASSYRINYGYTF
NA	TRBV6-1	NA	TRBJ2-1	TGTGCCAGCACCACGGGGAGGGAGCAGTTCTTC	CASTTGREQFF
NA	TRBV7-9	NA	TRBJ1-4	TGTGCCAGCAGCGCGGGGGTCGAAAAACTGTTTTTT	CASSAGVEKLFF
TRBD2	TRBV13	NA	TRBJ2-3	TGTGCCAGCAGCTTACGACTAGCGGGGGCAGAGACAGATACGCAGTATTTT	CASSLRLAGAETDTQYF
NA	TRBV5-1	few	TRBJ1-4	TGCGCCAGCAGCTTATCATCAGGCAGGGTGGATGAAAAACTGTTTTTT	CASSLSSGRVDEKLFF
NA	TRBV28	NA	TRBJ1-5	TGTGCCAGCTCGGTAAATAATCAGCCCCAGCATTTT	CASSVNNQPQHF
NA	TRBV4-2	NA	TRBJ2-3	TGTGCCAGCAGCCTGCGTCTCTCCTACCGCACAGATACGCAGTATTTT	CASSLRLSYRTDTQYF
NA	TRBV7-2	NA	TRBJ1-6	TGTGCCAGCAGCCCCCCTGGGGCAGGGGTTATGAATTCACCCCTCCACTTT	CASSPPGAGVMNSPLHF
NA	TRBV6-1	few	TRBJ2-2	TGTGCCAGCAGTGTTCACAAGAGGGACACCGGGGAGCTGTTTTTT	CASSVHKRDTGELFF
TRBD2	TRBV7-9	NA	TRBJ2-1	TGTGCCAGCACCAGGGCGGGGGATTACAATGAGCAGTTCTTC	CASTRAGDYNEQFF
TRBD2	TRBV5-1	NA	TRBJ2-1	TGCGCCAGCAGCTTAGCGGGAGGGCCGAATGAGCAGTTCTTC	CASSLAGGPNEQFF
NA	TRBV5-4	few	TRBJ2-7	TGTGCCAGCAGCTTGGATGGCTACGAGCAGTACTTC	CASSLDGYEQYF
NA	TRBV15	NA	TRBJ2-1	TGTGCCACCAGCAGAGATCGAAAGGGGGGCAATGAGCAGTTCTTC	CATSRDRKGGNEQFF
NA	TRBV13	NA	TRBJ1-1	TGTGCCAGCAGCTTAGGAGGAAGGGACACTCTTCTTACTTTCTTT	CASSLGGRDTLLTFF
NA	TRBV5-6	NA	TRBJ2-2	TGTGCCAGCAGCTTTGCAACCGGGGAGCTGTTTTTT	CASSFATGELFF
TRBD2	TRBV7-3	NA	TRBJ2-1	TGTGCCAGCAGCTTAGACGGGAGGGATGTCGATGAGCAGTTCTTC	CASSLDGRDVDEQFF
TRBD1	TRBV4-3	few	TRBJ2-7	TGCGCCAGCAGCCAAGAAGGGACAGGGATTCTCCACGAGCAGTACTTC	CASSQEGTGILHEQYF
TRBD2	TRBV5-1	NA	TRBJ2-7	TGCGCCAGCAGCACTGGCGCTAGCGGGGGCGAGCAGTACTTC	CASSTGASGGEQYF
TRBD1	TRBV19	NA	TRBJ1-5	TGTGCCAGTAGTCCAGGACAGGTGAATCAGCCCCAGCATTTT	CASSPGQVNQPQHF
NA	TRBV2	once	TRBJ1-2	TGTGCCAGCAGTCGGACAGCTAACTATGGCTACACCTTC	CASSRTANYGYTF
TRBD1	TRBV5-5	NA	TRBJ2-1	TGTGCCAGCAGCTCCGGAGGGACAGGGTCTTACAATGAGCAGTTCTTC	CASSSGGTGSYNEQFF
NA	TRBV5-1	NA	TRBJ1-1	TGCGCCAGCAGCTTGGAAAGTGTGACGGAGGGTTTTACTGAAGCTTTCTTT	CASSLESVTEGFTEAFF
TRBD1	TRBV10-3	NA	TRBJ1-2	TGTGCCATCAGTGCCGAGGACAGGATAGACTATGGCTACACCTTC	CAISAEDRIDYGYTF
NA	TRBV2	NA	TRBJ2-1	TGTGCCAGCAGTGAAGGCGTGGAGCAGTTCTTC	CASSEGVEQFF
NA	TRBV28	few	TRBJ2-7	TGTGCCAGCAGTCGATGGGGCTACGAGCAGTACTTC	CASSRWGYEQYF
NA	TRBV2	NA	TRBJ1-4	TGTGCCAGCAAAAAGCTCCCGGGTGAAAAACTGTTTTTT	CASKKLPGEKLFF
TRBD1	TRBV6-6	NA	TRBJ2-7	TGTGCCAGCAGTTACTCCGGGACAGCTACCTACGAGCAGTACTTC	CASSYSGTATYEQYF
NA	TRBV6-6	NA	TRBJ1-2	TGTGCCAGCAGCCCGGGTCTTAACTATGGCTACACCTTC	CASSPGLNYGYTF
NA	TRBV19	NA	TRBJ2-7	TGTGCCAGTAGTTCCAGTCAGGGGCCCCAGTACTTC	CASSSSQGPQYF
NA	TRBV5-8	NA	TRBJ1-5	TGTGCCAGCAACAAACTAAATAGCAATCAGCCCCAGCATTTT	CASNKLNSNQPQHF
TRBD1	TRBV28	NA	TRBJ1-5	TGTGCCAGCAGAACCGACAGGGTCGGGCGTTCGAGCAATCAGCCCCAGCATTTT	CASRTDRVGRSSNQPQHF
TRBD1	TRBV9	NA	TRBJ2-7	TGTGCCAGCAGCTTGGGACAGGGTGCCTACGAGCAGTACTTC	CASSLGQGAYEQYF
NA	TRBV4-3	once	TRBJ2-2	TGCGCCAGCAGCCATGAGGGAAGCACCGGGGAGCTGTTTTTT	CASSHEGSTGELFF
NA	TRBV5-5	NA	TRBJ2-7	TGTGCCAGCAGCTTGGGTCCTGGCCCCGCCGAGCAGTACTTC	CASSLGPGPAEQYF
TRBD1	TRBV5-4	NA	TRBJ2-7	TGTGCCAGCAGCAACAGGGGGGCCTACGAGCAGTACTTC	CASSNRGAYEQYF
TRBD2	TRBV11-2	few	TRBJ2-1	TGTGCCAGCCGCTCTTACCGCGGGGGACCTTTTGCTGAGCAGTTCTTC	CASRSYRGGPFAEQFF
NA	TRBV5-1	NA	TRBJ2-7	TGCGCCAGCAGCTTGGCCCCAAACGCCGGCGGGGGCAACCCCTACGAGCAGTACTTC	CASSLAPNAGGGNPYEQYF
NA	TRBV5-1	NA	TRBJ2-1	NA	CASSFGQGSFF